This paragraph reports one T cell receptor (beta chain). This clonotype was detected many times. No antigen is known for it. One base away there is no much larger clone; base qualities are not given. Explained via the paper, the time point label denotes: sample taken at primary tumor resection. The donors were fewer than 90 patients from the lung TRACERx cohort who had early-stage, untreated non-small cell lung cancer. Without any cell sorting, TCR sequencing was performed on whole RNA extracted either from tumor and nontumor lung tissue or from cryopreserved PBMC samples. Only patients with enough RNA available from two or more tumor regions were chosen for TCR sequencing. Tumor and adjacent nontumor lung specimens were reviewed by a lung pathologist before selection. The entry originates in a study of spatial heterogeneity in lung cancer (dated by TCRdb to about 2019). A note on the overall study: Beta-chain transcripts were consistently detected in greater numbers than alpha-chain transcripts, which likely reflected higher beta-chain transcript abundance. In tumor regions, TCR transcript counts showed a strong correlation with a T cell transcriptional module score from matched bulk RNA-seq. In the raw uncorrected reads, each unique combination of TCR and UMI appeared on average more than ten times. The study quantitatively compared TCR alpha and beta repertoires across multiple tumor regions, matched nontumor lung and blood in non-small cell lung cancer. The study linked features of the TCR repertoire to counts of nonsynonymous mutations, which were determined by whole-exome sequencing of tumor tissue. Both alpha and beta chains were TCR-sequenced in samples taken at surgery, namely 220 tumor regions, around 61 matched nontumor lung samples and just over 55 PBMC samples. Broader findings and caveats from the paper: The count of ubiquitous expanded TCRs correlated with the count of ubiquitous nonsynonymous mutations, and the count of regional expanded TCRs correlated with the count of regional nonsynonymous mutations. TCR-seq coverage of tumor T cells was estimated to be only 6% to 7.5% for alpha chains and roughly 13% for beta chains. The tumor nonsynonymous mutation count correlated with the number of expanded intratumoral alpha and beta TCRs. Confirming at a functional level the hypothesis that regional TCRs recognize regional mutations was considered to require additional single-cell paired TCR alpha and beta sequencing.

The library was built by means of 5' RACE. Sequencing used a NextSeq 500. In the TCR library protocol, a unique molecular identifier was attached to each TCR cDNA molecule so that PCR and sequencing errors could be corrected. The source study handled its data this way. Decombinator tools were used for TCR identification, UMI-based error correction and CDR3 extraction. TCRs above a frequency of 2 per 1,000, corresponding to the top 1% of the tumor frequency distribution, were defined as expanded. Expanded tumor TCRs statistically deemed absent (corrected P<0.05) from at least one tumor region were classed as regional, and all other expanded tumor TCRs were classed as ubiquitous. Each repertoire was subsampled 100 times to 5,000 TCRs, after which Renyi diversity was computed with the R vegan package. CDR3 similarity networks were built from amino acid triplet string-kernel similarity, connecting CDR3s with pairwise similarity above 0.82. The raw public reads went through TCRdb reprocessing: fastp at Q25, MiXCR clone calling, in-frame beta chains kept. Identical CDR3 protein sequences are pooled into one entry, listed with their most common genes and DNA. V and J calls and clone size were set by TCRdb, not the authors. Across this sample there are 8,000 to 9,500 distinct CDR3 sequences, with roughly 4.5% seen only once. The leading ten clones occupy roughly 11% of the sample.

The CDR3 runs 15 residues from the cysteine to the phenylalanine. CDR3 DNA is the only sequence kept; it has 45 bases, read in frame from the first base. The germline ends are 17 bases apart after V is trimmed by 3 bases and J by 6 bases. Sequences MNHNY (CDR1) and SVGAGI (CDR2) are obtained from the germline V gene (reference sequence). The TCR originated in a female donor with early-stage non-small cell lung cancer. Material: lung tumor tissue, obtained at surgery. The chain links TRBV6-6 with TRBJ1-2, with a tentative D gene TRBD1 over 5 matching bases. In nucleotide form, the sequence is TGTGCCAGCAGTTATAAGGGACTCAGGGCGGATGGCTACACCTTC. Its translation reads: CASSYKGLRADGYTF.